One sample yielded the 27 T cell receptor beta chains listed below, sequenced in a study of T cell changes during pregnancy in multiple sclerosis. Only in-frame clones appear in the TCRdb table, and some are missing; sequencing was by immunoSEQ multiplex PCR. This sample yields about 75,000 clones, of which 90% to 95% are seen a single time; approximately 0.44% belongs to the top ten. The specimen comprised CD4+ T cells from peripheral blood mononuclear cells, sampled before pregnancy. The receptor set was obtained from a female donor with multiple sclerosis, enrolled in a pregnancy study.

The chain recombines TRBV4-3 with TRBJ1-1, with 10 bases aligning to TRBD1. The CDR3 runs to 14 residues. V shed 1 base, J shed 5 bases, and the junction held 1 base outside the gene matches. The germline CDR1 and CDR2 sequences are LGHNA and YSLEER. The CDR3 nucleotides read TGCGCCAGCAGCCAAGTGGACAGGGGGACTGAAGCTTTCTTT. As protein: CASSQVDRGTEAFF.

As DNA, the CDR3 is TGTGCCAGCTCACCCAGGGGGGCAGGAGCAGATACGCAGTATTTT. Translated, it gives CASSPRGAGADTQYF. This rearrangement joins TRBV18 to TRBJ2-3, with D tentatively TRBD1 (7 bases). With 3 bases removed from V and 4 bases from J, the gap between germline ends came to 14 bases. Germline loops: CDR1 KGHSH, CDR2 LQKENI. CDR3 length: 15 residues. Complete variable domain (other parts from reference TRBV18 and TRBJ2-3): NAGVMQNPRHLVRRRGQEARLRCSPMKGHSHVYWYRQLPEEGLKFMVYLQKENIIDESGMPKERFSAEFPKEGPSILRIQQVVRGDSAAYFCASSPRGAGADTQYFGPGTRLTVL.

The rearrangement uses TRBV29-1 and TRBJ2-3, with TRBD1 matching 9 bases. In germline, CDR1 is SQVTM, CDR2 ANQGSEA. V dropped 7 bases and J dropped 4; count of bases not matched to a gene: 3. The CDR3 consists of 12 residues. This CDR3 is CSAGTGPDTQYF. In DNA form, the CDR3 reads TGCAGCGCGGGGACAGGGCCAGATACGCAGTATTTT.

This chain connects TRBV25-1 to TRBJ2-1, with D maybe TRBD2 (6 bases). Germline V gene data show CDR1 as MGHDK and CDR2 as SYGVNS. The V end lost 7 bases, the J end lost 9 bases, and 19 bases lay between the germline ends. The CDR3 is made up of 14 amino acids. CDR3 sequence (DNA): TGTGCCAGCACCTTAGCGGATCTCATTGGTGAGCAGTTCTTC. Translated, it gives CASTLADLIGEQFF.

The chain has TRBV25-1 and TRBJ1-2, with unresolved D. V was trimmed by 3 bases and J by 6 bases, leaving 14 bases between them. The germline V gene encodes CDR1 MGHDK and CDR2 SYGVNS. The CDR3 runs 14 residues. Written as DNA, the CDR3 is TGTGCCAGCAGTGATATTAATACATCCGATGGCTACACCTTC. This codes for CASSDINTSDGYTF.

V is TRBV9 and J is TRBJ1-2; TRBD1 matches 8 bases. From germline, CDR1 is SGDLS and CDR2 YYNGEE. The CDR3 runs 15 residues. The V gene end was trimmed by 2 bases and the J gene end by 3 bases; junction bases not matched to a gene: 6. CDR3: CASSVTGGMDYGYTF. The CDR3 nucleotides are TGTGCCAGCAGCGTCACAGGGGGAATGGACTATGGCTACACCTTC.

This clone was seen a single time. The chain couples TRBV5-1 to TRBJ1-5; 7 bases fit TRBD1. Germline CDR1 is SGHRS and CDR2 is YFSETQ. With 5 bases clipped from V and 4 bases from J, the junction kept 6 bases outside the gene matches. The CDR3 has 14 residues. The CDR3 nucleotides read TGCGCCAGCAGTACAGGGGTGACAAATCAGCCCCAGCATTTT. It encodes CASSTGVTNQPQHF.

The chain carries TRBV4-1 and TRBJ2-2; unclear D gene. The CDR3 totals 12 residues. From germline, CDR1 is MGHRA and CDR2 YSYEKL. V lost 1 base to trimming and J lost 8 bases, with 5 bases between them. The chain's CDR3 is CASSQVPGELFF. For the CDR3, the DNA is TGCGCCAGCAGCCAAGTCCCTGGGGAGCTGTTTTTT.

V and J are TRBV19 and TRBJ1-2; 8 bases map to TRBD1. The V gene's germline CDR1 is LNHDA and CDR2 SQIVND (reference sequence). J lost 4 bases, V lost 0 bases, and 4 bases had no gene match. The CDR3 runs 15 residues. CDR3 DNA: TGTGCCAGTAGTATAGAGAGGCAGGGGGCCTATGGCTACACCTTC. Its translation: CASSIERQGAYGYTF. Variable domain in full (rest from reference TRBV19 and TRBJ1-2): DGGITQSPKYLFRKEGQNVTLSCEQNLNHDAMYWYRQDPGQGLRLIYYSQIVNDFQKGDIAEGYSVSREKKESFPLTVTSAQKNPTAFYLCASSIERQGAYGYTFGSGTRLTVV.

The chain carries TRBV7-3 and TRBJ1-1; 8 bases match TRBD1. Germline trimming cut 5 bases from V and 6 bases from J; bases unmatched to any gene: 8. This CDR3 region has 14 residues. CDR1 and CDR2 (germline): SGHTA, FQGTGA. The CDR3 DNA is TGTGCCAGCAGCACCAGGGGGCTGTCGTCTGAAGCTTTCTTT. Amino acid sequence: CASSTRGLSSEAFF. Based on the CDR3 plus reference TRBV7-3 and TRBJ1-1, the full variable domain is GAGVSQTPSNKVTEKGKYVELRCDPISGHTALYWYRQSLGQGPEFLIYFQGTGAADDSGLPNDRFFAVRPEGSVSTLKIQRTERGDSAVYLCASSTRGLSSEAFFGQGTRLTVV.

This chain connects TRBV5-1 to TRBJ2-7; 9 positions match TRBD2. The ends lost 3 bases at V and 6 bases at J; junction bases unmatched: 10. This CDR3 has 15 residues. Germline V lookup: CDR1 SGHRS, CDR2 YFSETQ. CDR3: CASSSSGKYLSEQYF. The CDR3 nucleotides read TGCGCCAGCAGCTCTAGCGGGAAGTACCTCTCCGAGCAGTACTTC.

This rearrangement joins TRBV30 to TRBJ1-1; D unresolved. The CDR3 loop spans 12 amino acids. CDR1 is GTSNPN, CDR2 SVGIG, per germline (reference sequence). Trimming stripped 3 bases from V and 1 base from J, with 6 bases between. CDR3: CAWSSPNTEAFF. Here the CDR3 DNA reads TGTGCCTGGAGCAGTCCGAACACTGAAGCTTTCTTT.

The chain combines TRBV30 with TRBJ1-6; 8 positions match TRBD1. The germline V gene has CDR1 GTSNPN and CDR2 SVGIG (reference sequence). The V gene end was trimmed by 5 bases and the J gene end by 4 bases; junction bases not matched to a gene: 10. This CDR3 is built from 16 residues. The DNA of the CDR3 is TGTGCCTGGGTGGTTGCAGGGGGCTATTATAATTCACCCCTCCACTTT. Translated: CAWVVAGGYYNSPLHF.

This sequence joins TRBV4-1 and TRBJ2-7; 8 nucleotides match TRBD1. V shed 2 bases and J 5 bases; nucleotides not matched to a gene: 8. The CDR3 has 15 amino acids. Germline CDR1 is MGHRA and CDR2 is YSYEKL. The chain's CDR3 is CASSQRDRGYDEQYF. CDR3 bases: TGCGCCAGCAGCCAACGAGACAGGGGCTACGACGAGCAGTACTTC.

The rearrangement joins TRBV29-1 to TRBJ1-5; 9 nucleotides line up with TRBD1. The germline gives CDR1 SQVTM, CDR2 ANQGSEA. V was clipped by 5 bases and J by 6 bases; unmatched bases: 8. The CDR3 consists of 14 residues. This chain's CDR3 is CSVSRTGDGQPQHF. As DNA, the CDR3 is TGCAGCGTTTCAAGGACAGGGGATGGTCAGCCCCAGCATTTT.

The chain recombines TRBV9 with TRBJ2-7, with D possibly matching TRBD2 (6 bases). The CDR3 length is 11 residues. Germline V CDR1 and CDR2: SGDLS, YYNGEE. Trimming took off 7 bases at V and 5 bases at J, with 10 bases between the two ends. CDR3 nucleotides: TGTGCCAGCTCTAGGGAGGACGAGCAGTACTTC. Its protein product is CASSREDEQYF.

This chain joins TRBV27 and TRBJ2-5, with a possible D match to TRBD2 (6 bases). V was pared by 6 bases and J by 2 bases, with 16 bases between. Germline V gives CDR1 MNHEY, CDR2 SMNVEV (reference sequence). The CDR3 length is 15 residues. Here the CDR3 reads CASRARKRAQETQYF. For the CDR3, the DNA is TGTGCCAGCAGGGCTCGGAAGCGGGCGCAAGAGACCCAGTACTTC.

The chain links TRBV2 to TRBJ1-1; D may be TRBD1 (5 bases). This CDR3 comprises 19 residues. Germline V CDR1 and CDR2: SNHLY, FYNNEI. The V end was cut by 8 bases, the J end by 1 base, with 29 bases between. CDR3 residues: CASHASGQGLYGANTEAFF. The CDR3 region has the DNA TGTGCCAGCCACGCCAGCGGGCAGGGTCTATACGGGGCGAACACTGAAGCTTTCTTT.

This clone was detected only a few times. This chain connects TRBV30 to TRBJ1-6; D is perhaps TRBD1 (5 bases). Germline CDR1 is GTSNPN and CDR2 is SVGIG (reference sequence). The CDR3 contains 13 residues. The ends were cut back, 3 bases at V and 9 bases at J, with 12 bases in the middle. The CDR3 loop is CAWRGPSRSPLHF. Written as DNA, the CDR3 is TGTGCCTGGAGGGGGCCGTCACGTTCACCCCTCCACTTT.

This rearrangement joins TRBV7-9 to TRBJ2-7; TRBD1 matches at 8 bases. This CDR3 comprises 14 residues. Losses at the gene ends were 3 bases for V and 2 bases for J; bases not matched to a gene: 3. The germline CDR1 and CDR2 sequences are SEHNR and FQNEAQ (reference sequence). The CDR3 DNA is TGTGCCAGCAGCTTGCGGACAGGGCCCTACGAGCAGTACTTC. Translating it yields CASSLRTGPYEQYF. Looking up the rest from reference TRBV7-9 and TRBJ2-7 gives the full variable domain: DTGVSQNPRHKITKRGQNVTFRCDPISEHNRLYWYRQTLGQGPEFLTYFQNEAQLEKSRLLSDRFSAERPKGSFSTLEIQRTEQGDSAMYLCASSLRTGPYEQYFGPGTRLTVT.

V gene TRBV6-5 combines with J gene TRBJ2-5, with TRBD1 matching 8 bases. V gave up 6 bases and J gave up 5 bases; unmatched junction bases: 5. Germline loops: CDR1 MNHEY, CDR2 SVGAGI. This CDR3 is built from 13 residues. The CDR3 loop is CASRGQGKETQYF. The CDR3 DNA reads as TGTGCCAGCAGAGGACAGGGCAAGGAGACCCAGTACTTC.

V gene TRBV7-2 combines with J gene TRBJ2-3; 9 bases are shared with TRBD1. V dropped 2 bases and J dropped 8; count of bases not matched to a gene: 14. The length of the CDR3 is 17 residues. Germline values: CDR1 SGHTA, CDR2 FQGNSA. The CDR3 reads CASSLRASGTGLGTQYF. The DNA of the CDR3 is TGTGCCAGCAGCTTACGAGCGTCAGGGACAGGGTTGGGTACGCAGTATTTT. Looking up the rest from reference TRBV7-2 and TRBJ2-3 gives the full variable domain: GAGVSQSPSNKVTEKGKDVELRCDPISGHTALYWYRQSLGQGLEFLIYFQGNSAPDKSGLPSDRFSAERTGGSVSTLTIQRTQQEDSAVYLCASSLRASGTGLGTQYFGPGTRLTVL.

The chain couples TRBV5-4 to TRBJ1-5; D not resolved. The germline CDR1 and CDR2 sequences are SGHNT and YYREEE (reference sequence). V was shortened by 0 bases and J by 9 bases, with 7 bases between the two germline ends. The CDR3 is 12 residues long. The CDR3, as DNA: TGTGCCAGCAGCTTGGAGGGAGGGCCCCAGCATTTT. Residues: CASSLEGGPQHF.

The J gene is TRBJ1-2, the V gene TRBV5-6; 7 nucleotides match TRBD1. CDR1 SGHDT and CDR2 YYEEEE come from the germline V gene. V was clipped by 3 bases and J by 3 bases; unmatched bases: 5. The CDR3 length is 14 residues. This chain's CDR3 is CASSSQTGYYGYTF. In DNA, the CDR3 is TGTGCCAGCAGCTCCCAGACAGGGTACTATGGCTACACCTTC.

This chain links TRBV4-3 with TRBJ1-2; D call uncertain. The V end lost 1 base, the J end lost 8 bases, and 17 bases lay between the germline ends. There are 15 residues in the CDR3. Germline assignment: CDR1 LGHNA and CDR2 YSLEER. The CDR3 nucleotides are TGCGCCAGCAGCCAAGTAATCGCGGCCTCGGGGGGCTACACCTTC. This gives the protein CASSQVIAASGGYTF.

In the case of this clone: One junction end disagrees with the germline gene, perhaps due to a read error. In DNA, the CDR3 is TGTGCCAGCTCACCACCGACAGGTCTTTCGCACTTC. It encodes CASSPPTGLSHF. The chain recombines TRBV18 with TRBJ2-7, with D perhaps TRBD1 (6 bases). This CDR3 comprises 12 residues. CDR1 and CDR2 (germline): KGHSH, LQKENI.

This clone was found once. The rearrangement uses TRBV19 and TRBJ2-1; D is uncertain. The length of the CDR3 is 15 residues. Germline V gene data show CDR1 as LNHDA and CDR2 as SQIVND (reference sequence). Trimming left V 2 bases short and J 3 bases short, with 11 bases between. The CDR3: CASSIFSSYYNEQFF. CDR3 bases: TGTGCCAGTAGTATATTCTCTAGTTACTACAATGAGCAGTTCTTC.